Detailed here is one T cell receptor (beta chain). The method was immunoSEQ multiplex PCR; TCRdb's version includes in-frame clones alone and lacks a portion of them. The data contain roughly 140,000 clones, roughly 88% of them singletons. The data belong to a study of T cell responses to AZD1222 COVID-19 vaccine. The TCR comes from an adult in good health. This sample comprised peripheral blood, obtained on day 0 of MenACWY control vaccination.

The CDR3, as DNA: TGTGCCAGCAGCGGGGAGGGTCACGAGCAGTACTTC. Encoded protein: CASSGEGHEQYF. The genes are TRBV7-9 and TRBJ2-7; TRBD2 matches at 7 bases. The germline V gene has CDR1 SEHNR and CDR2 FQNEAQ (reference sequence). J was trimmed by 5 bases and V by 5 bases; bases with no gene match: 3. The CDR3 covers 12 residues.